One sample yielded the 10 T cell receptor beta chains listed below, sequenced in a study of shared clonotypes between healthy human individuals. The method was immunoSEQ multiplex PCR; TCRdb's version includes in-frame clones alone and lacks a portion of them. The repertoire consists of about 1.5 million clones, with roughly 96% occurring once and the leading ten covering approximately 1.1%. Sequencing input: naive CD4+ T cells sorted from blood. Described subset: CD45RA+ positively selected. The receptors derive from a man younger than 45 in good health.

The genes are TRBV25-1 and TRBJ1-2; D remains unclear. Germline V gene sequence: CDR1 MGHDK, CDR2 SYGVNS. This CDR3 comprises 13 residues. Trimming took off 4 bases at V and 3 bases at J, with 9 bases between the two ends. The CDR3 is CASSAPTDYGYTF. The CDR3 nucleotides are TGTGCCAGCAGTGCTCCTACGGACTATGGCTACACCTTC.

This clone was picked up a small number of times. The V call is TRBV28, the J call TRBJ2-7; 8 bases match TRBD1. After removal of 6 bases from V and 2 bases from J, the junction contained 9 bases not matched to a gene. CDR3 length: 15 amino acids. Germline-derived CDR1 and CDR2 are MDHEN and SYDVKM. The CDR3 loop reads CASSLAGQAAYEQYF. DNA of the CDR3: TGTGCCAGCAGCTTGGCGGGACAGGCCGCCTACGAGCAGTACTTC.

The chain couples TRBV5-1 to TRBJ2-5; D is ambiguous. V lost 0 bases, J lost 3 bases, and 18 bases lay in between. The CDR3 runs to 17 residues. The germline V gene encodes CDR1 SGHRS and CDR2 YFSETQ. CDR3 in amino acids: CASSLANYKTKEETQYF. CDR3 sequence (DNA): TGCGCCAGCAGCTTGGCCAACTACAAGACAAAGGAAGAGACCCAGTACTTC.

The rearrangement links TRBV7-9 to TRBJ1-4, with D possibly being TRBD1 (5 bases). The CDR3 length is 16 residues. Germline V gene lookup returns CDR1 SEHNR and CDR2 FQNEAQ (reference sequence). Trimming removed 5 bases at V and 3 bases at J, with 16 bases between. CDR3 DNA sequence: TGTGCCAGCAGCCCGGGGGTCGGGGCCCCTAATGAAAAACTGTTTTTT. It translates to CASSPGVGAPNEKLFF.

V is TRBV10-3 and J is TRBJ2-7; tentative D call: TRBD1 (6 bases). Germline V gives CDR1 ENHRY, CDR2 SYGVKD. V was pared by 3 bases and J by 2 bases, with 14 bases between. There are 15 residues in the CDR3. This chain's CDR3 is CAISEGRGGPYEQYF. DNA for the CDR3: TGTGCCATCAGTGAAGGCAGGGGTGGCCCCTACGAGCAGTACTTC.

This chain uses TRBV29-1 with TRBJ1-2; D unclear. CDR1 and CDR2 from the germline V gene are SQVTM and ANQGSEA. Between the trimmed V and J ends, which lost 2 bases and 4 bases, there was a span of 5 bases. This CDR3 contains 11 residues. CDR3: CSVEQSYGYTF. The CDR3 nucleotides are TGCAGCGTTGAACAGAGCTATGGCTACACCTTC. The complete variable domain, with remaining parts taken from reference TRBV29-1 and TRBJ1-2, reads SAVISQKPSRDICQRGTSLTIQCQVDSQVTMMFWYRQQPGQSLTLIATANQGSEATYESGFVIDKFPISRPNLTFSTLTVSNMSPEDSSIYLCSVEQSYGYTFGSGTRLTVV.

The chain is built from TRBV21-1 and TRBJ2-5; TRBD2, the table's D call, lacks a check against the DNA. TRBV21-1 is listed as a pseudogene. This CDR3 contains 16 residues. The CDR3 loop reads CASSKGASGEQETQYF. CDR3 bases: TGTGCCAGCAGCAAAGGGGCTAGCGGGGAGCAAGAGACCCAGTACTTC.

J is TRBJ1-2 and V is TRBV15; D gene ambiguous. V lost 0 bases and J lost 7, with 9 bases in between. The germline V gene encodes CDR1 LNHNV and CDR2 YYDKDF (reference sequence). The CDR3 runs to 13 residues. The CDR3 here is CATSRDRVAGYTF. The CDR3 DNA sequence: TGTGCCACCAGCAGAGATCGGGTTGCTGGCTACACCTTC.

The chain recombines TRBV5-1 with TRBJ2-1; D is possibly TRBD2 (5 bases). The CDR3 is made up of 14 amino acids. Germline V gene data show CDR1 as SGHRS and CDR2 as YFSETQ. Trimming pared 7 bases from V and 10 bases from J, leaving 21 bases between. The CDR3 bases are TGCGCCAGCTGTCCCGGCCCTGGAGGTGACGAGCAGTTCTTC. Amino acid sequence: CASCPGPGGDEQFF.

This rearrangement joins TRBV19 to TRBJ2-7, with unresolved D. The germline V gene encodes CDR1 LNHDA and CDR2 SQIVND (reference sequence). With 4 bases removed from V and 6 bases from J, the gap between germline ends came to 22 bases. The CDR3 runs to 16 residues. The CDR3 region has the DNA TGTGCCAGTAGTAAGAACTCCGGGTTTTCTCTCTCCGAGCAGTACTTC. Its protein is CASSKNSGFSLSEQYF.